The 26 T cell receptor beta chains in this list originate from one sample, sequenced in a study of blood T cells in healthy people across ages. Alongside a J-beta primer mix, a sample-barcoded 5' primer served in a second PCR lasting roughly 6 to 11 cycles. TCRdb re-derived calls from the 5' RACE reads in MiXCR, one entry per CDR3 protein. The top ten hold approximately 19% of the sample, which has about 770,000 distinct CDR3 sequences, 40% to 50% seen once. Material: blood. These receptors all come from a man aged 55 to 69 in good health.

The chain recombines TRBV11-3 with TRBJ2-1; D might be TRBD2 (5 bases). The CDR3 extends over 13 amino acids. V was cut by 4 bases and J by 5 bases, with 9 bases left in between. Germline assignment: CDR1 SGHNT and CDR2 YENEEA. The CDR3 here is CASSSGVHNEQFF. For the CDR3, the DNA is TGTGCCAGCAGCTCCGGGGTCCACAATGAGCAGTTCTTC.

The chain recombines TRBV29-1 with TRBJ1-2; 8 bases match TRBD1. This CDR3 spans 13 amino acids. Germline V lookup: CDR1 SQVTM, CDR2 ANQGSEA. V shed 4 bases and J 4 bases; nucleotides not matched to a gene: 5. The CDR3 spells CSVVDRGAYGYTF. The CDR3 DNA follows: TGCAGCGTTGTAGACAGGGGTGCCTATGGCTACACCTTC. Together with reference TRBV29-1 and TRBJ1-2, the CDR3 gives the full variable domain: SAVISQKPSRDICQRGTSLTIQCQVDSQVTMMFWYRQQPGQSLTLIATANQGSEATYESGFVIDKFPISRPNLTFSTLTVSNMSPEDSSIYLCSVVDRGAYGYTFGSGTRLTVV.

A few counts support this clonotype. Possible read error: a much larger clone is one base away. The J gene is TRBJ1-2, the V gene TRBV12-3 or TRBV12-4; 7 bases match TRBD1. Losses at the gene ends were 5 bases for V and 1 base for J; bases not matched to a gene: 1. This CDR3 region has 13 residues. The CDR3: CASSGTVNYGYTF. CDR3 DNA sequence: TGTGCCAGCAGTGGGACAGTTAACTATGGCTACACCTTC.

This clonotype was observed a few times. The rearrangement links TRBV20-1 to TRBJ1-2; TRBD1 aligns across 11 bases. The V segment lost 5 bases and the J segment 5 bases; nucleotides outside the gene matches: 4. CDR1 and CDR2 from the germline V gene are DFQATT and SNEGSKA (reference sequence). The CDR3 has 13 amino acids. The CDR3 here is CSAGQGAGYGYTF. The CDR3 coding sequence is TGCAGTGCTGGACAGGGGGCTGGGTATGGCTACACCTTC.

This clonotype was detected only a few times. The J gene is TRBJ2-4, the V gene TRBV7-2; TRBD1 is a possible D gene (5 bases). Per the germline V gene, CDR1 is SGHTA and CDR2 is FQGNSA. V was clipped by 5 bases and J by 0 bases, with 20 bases between them. CDR3 length equals 18 residues. CDR3 sequence (DNA): TGTGCCAGCAGCCTAGACAGCCTTTGGACAATAGCCAAAAACATTCAGTACTTC. Translated, it gives CASSLDSLWTIAKNIQYF. The variable domain in full, completed from reference TRBV7-2 and TRBJ2-4, reads GAGVSQSPSNKVTEKGKDVELRCDPISGHTALYWYRQSLGQGLEFLIYFQGNSAPDKSGLPSDRFSAERTGGSVSTLTIQRTQQEDSAVYLCASSLDSLWTIAKNIQYFGAGTRLSVL.

CDR3 nucleotide sequence: TGTGCCAGCAGCTCGTTCCTAGCGGGGGGAACAGATACGCAGTATTTT. It codes for CASSSFLAGGTDTQYF. The V call is TRBV6-5, the J call TRBJ2-3, with 11 bases that match TRBD2. The germline CDR1 and CDR2 sequences are MNHEY and SVGAGI. The length of the CDR3 is 16 residues. V was pared by 6 bases and J by 3 bases, with 8 bases of the junction left unmatched.

This clonotype appeared a few times. The chain has TRBV7-2 and TRBJ2-5, with 9 bases matching TRBD2. The V segment lost 5 bases and the J segment 1 base; nucleotides outside the gene matches: 11. The CDR3 sequence is 17 residues long. The V gene's germline CDR1 is SGHTA and CDR2 FQGNSA. The CDR3, as DNA: TGTGCCAGCAGCGACCCGGGACTAGCAACTTCCCAAGAGACCCAGTACTTC. It is translated as CASSDPGLATSQETQYF.

The J gene is TRBJ2-1, the V gene TRBV9; D perhaps matches TRBD1 (5 bases). Germline V gene sequence: CDR1 SGDLS, CDR2 YYNGEE. V lost 1 base and J lost 7, with 15 bases in between. The CDR3 is made up of 15 amino acids. The CDR3 sequence: CASSVSGLGWNEQFF. The CDR3 nucleotides read TGTGCCAGCAGCGTATCAGGGTTGGGATGGAATGAGCAGTTCTTC.

The V call is TRBV19, the J call TRBJ1-5; possibly TRBD1 for D (5 bases). The CDR3 has 16 residues. Trimming pared 3 bases from V and 4 bases from J, leaving 16 bases between. The germline CDR1 and CDR2 sequences are LNHDA and SQIVND (reference sequence). Here the CDR3 DNA reads TGTGCCAGTAGTATGTTGTCCCCAGGGCCAAATCAGCCCCAGCATTTT. Its protein product is CASSMLSPGPNQPQHF.

This clonotype was observed a handful of times. The V gene is TRBV11-2, the J gene TRBJ2-7; TRBD1 matches at 7 bases. CDR1 is SGHAT and CDR2 is FQNNGV in the germline V gene. With 3 bases clipped from V and 6 bases from J, the junction kept 14 bases outside the gene matches. The CDR3 spans 16 residues. Here the CDR3 DNA reads TGTGCCAGCAGCTTTTATTCGGGGACAGTCGCTCTCGAGCAGTACTTC. It encodes CASSFYSGTVALEQYF.

The chain employs TRBV5-5 and TRBJ2-3, with D uncertain. This CDR3 spans 15 amino acids. Germline CDR1 is SGHKS and CDR2 is YYEKEE (reference sequence). Deletions cut 3 bases from V and 0 bases from J, with 11 bases between. CDR3 DNA sequence: TGTGCCAGCAGCTCCGCCGCGCATAGCACAGATACGCAGTATTTT. Its translation is CASSSAAHSTDTQYF. The full variable domain, completed using reference TRBV5-5 and TRBJ2-3, is DAGVTQSPTHLIKTRGQQVTLRCSPISGHKSVSWYQQVLGQGPQFIFQYYEKEERGRGNFPDRFSARQFPNYSSELNVNALLLGDSALYLCASSSAAHSTDTQYFGPGTRLTVL.

This clonotype was recorded once. The chain joins TRBV28 to TRBJ2-1, with 12 bases aligning to TRBD2. The CDR3 is made up of 15 amino acids. The junction had 7 bases not matched to a gene; V was cut back by 7 bases and J by 6 bases. Germline CDR1 MDHEN, CDR2 SYDVKM. CDR3 amino acids: CASTIRTSGINEQFF. CDR3 DNA sequence: TGTGCCAGCACCATCCGGACTAGCGGGATCAATGAGCAGTTCTTC.

This clonotype was seen more than once but under ten times. The chain carries TRBV25-1 and TRBJ1-6; D is uncertain. Trimming stripped 2 bases from V and 0 bases from J, with 2 bases between. Germline V gene data show CDR1 as MGHDK and CDR2 as SYGVNS. The CDR3 is 14 residues long. The CDR3 reads CASSESSYNSPLHF. The CDR3 DNA reads as TGTGCCAGCAGTGAAAGCTCCTATAATTCACCCCTCCACTTT.

This clonotype has more than one count but fewer than ten. One end of the junction fails to match germline, which may point to a read error. The CDR3 is CSAEAGGPDEQFF. CDR3 DNA: TGCAGCGCTGAAGCGGGGGGTCCAGATGAGCAGTTCTTC. The chain uses TRBV29-1 and TRBJ2-1, with 9 bases aligning to TRBD2. This CDR3 contains 13 residues. Germline V gene sequence: CDR1 SQVTM, CDR2 ANQGSEA.

As regards this clonotype: A junction end diverges from the germline sequence, so it may reflect a read error. The rearrangement links TRBV4-3 to TRBJ2-7, with 10 bases matching TRBD1. The germline CDR1 and CDR2 sequences are LGHNA and YSLEER. CDR3 length: 14 residues. This CDR3 reads CASSHDRGLYGQYF. CDR3 sequence (DNA): TGCGCCAGCAGCCACGACAGGGGGCTCTACGGGCAGTACTTC.

This clonotype came up a few times. The chain is built from TRBV12-3 or TRBV12-4 and TRBJ2-3; 9 positions match TRBD2. The J segment lost 10 bases and the V segment lost 5 bases, leaving 13 bases of the junction unmatched. The CDR3 consists of 15 residues. CDR3 nucleotides: TGTGCCAGCAGTCCCCCTAGCGGGACCCGGCTTCCGCAGTATTTT. It is translated as CASSPPSGTRLPQYF.

This clonotype was picked up one time. J is TRBJ2-3 and V is TRBV7-9, with 9 bases fitting TRBD1. Per germline, CDR1 SEHNR and CDR2 FQNEAQ (reference sequence). The CDR3 totals 14 residues. The CDR3, as DNA: TGTATAACCCGGACAGGGGATTTGGTAGATACGCAGTATTTT. Residues: CITRTGDLVDTQYF.

This chain joins TRBV5-1 and TRBJ2-6; 7 nucleotides line up with TRBD1. CDR1 and CDR2 from the germline V gene are SGHRS and YFSETQ. V gave up 2 bases and J gave up 0 bases; unmatched junction bases: 5. The CDR3 consists of 17 residues. The CDR3 DNA sequence: TGCGCCAGCAGCTTTGGGACAGCATACTCTGGGGCCAACGTCCTGACTTTC. It codes for CASSFGTAYSGANVLTF.

V usage is TRBV6-1 and J usage is TRBJ1-2; D might be TRBD1 (5 bases). Trimming took off 3 bases at V and 6 bases at J, with 14 bases between the two ends. The CDR3 is 14 residues long. CDR1 and CDR2 from the germline V gene are MNHNS and SASEGT. CDR3 DNA: TGTGCCAGCAGTGACGGACCCCGGGGGGATGGCTACACCTTC. This codes for CASSDGPRGDGYTF.

As regards this clonotype: One junction end does not reproduce the germline sequence, and a read error may be involved. This chain uses TRBV5-1 with TRBJ2-3; a possible D gene is TRBD1 (5 bases). The CDR3 runs 13 residues. CDR1 SGHRS and CDR2 YFSETQ come from the germline V gene. CDR3 loop: CASSQGFTGTQYF. Here the CDR3 DNA reads TGCGCCAGCAGCCAGGGATTCACAGGTACGCAGTATTTT.

The rearrangement uses TRBV5-1 and TRBJ2-1; tentatively, D is TRBD1 (6 bases). Germline lookup yields CDR1 SGHRS and CDR2 YFSETQ. This CDR3 contains 14 residues. V was clipped by 2 bases and J by 6 bases, with 12 bases between them. This CDR3 is CASSFDRKVNEQFF. Here the CDR3 DNA reads TGCGCCAGCAGCTTTGACAGGAAGGTCAATGAGCAGTTCTTC.

This clonotype was picked up a small number of times. V gene TRBV4-1 combines with J gene TRBJ1-3; a possible D gene is TRBD1 (5 bases). This CDR3 contains 17 residues. Looked up from germline, CDR1 is MGHRA and CDR2 is YSYEKL. V dropped 1 base and J dropped 2 bases, with 15 bases sitting between them. The CDR3 DNA reads as TGCGCCAGCAGCCAAGGGCTGACGCGGACACCTGGAAACACCATATATTTT. As protein: CASSQGLTRTPGNTIYF.

V is TRBV29-1 and J is TRBJ1-2, with D possibly TRBD1 on 5 matching bases. The CDR3 extends over 14 amino acids. With 4 bases removed from V and 6 bases from J, the gap between germline ends came to 18 bases. Germline lookup yields CDR1 SQVTM and CDR2 ANQGSEA. The CDR3 DNA reads as TGCAGCGTTGTCCGGGGGGTTGGGGGAAATGGCTACACCTTC. This gives the protein CSVVRGVGGNGYTF.

This clonotype appeared a few times. The rearrangement joins TRBV3-1 to TRBJ2-1, with D possibly matching TRBD1 (5 bases). From germline, CDR1 is LGHDT and CDR2 YNNKEL (reference sequence). This CDR3 contains 15 residues. V gave up 3 bases and J gave up 4 bases, with 13 bases separating them. CDR3 nucleotide sequence: TGTGCCAGCAGCCATAGCAGGGCGGAGTACAATGAGCAGTTCTTC. Translating gives CASSHSRAEYNEQFF.

V gene TRBV4-1 combines with J gene TRBJ2-3, with 7 bases identical to TRBD2. Trimming at V came to 8 bases and at J to 4 bases, leaving 9 bases not matched to a gene. CDR1 is MGHRA and CDR2 is YSYEKL in the germline V gene. This CDR3 is built from 14 residues. The CDR3 loop reads CASSQRGGPDTQYF. CDR3 sequence (DNA): TGCGCCAGCTCCCAGCGGGGCGGCCCAGATACGCAGTATTTT.

This clonotype was seen ten or more times. The chain employs TRBV6-2 or TRBV6-3 and TRBJ2-1, with D hard to call. The CDR3 sequence is 12 residues long. V lost 5 bases to trimming and J lost 6 bases, with 8 bases between them. The germline CDR1 and CDR2 sequences are MNHEY and SVGEGT. In nucleotides, the CDR3 is TGTGCCAGCAGTCCGACCCTCAATGAGCAGTTCTTC. Its translation is CASSPTLNEQFF.